This T cell receptor (beta chain) was captured by sequencing in a study of regulatory T cells in long-lasting Graves disease. Library construction for TCR beta used iRepertoire HTBI primers and Arm-PCR of CDR3 regions. TCRdb reanalysed the multiplex PCR reads using MiXCR and keeps one entry per CDR3 protein. The table has 400,000 to 500,000 distinct CDR3 sequences, 16% seen once; the top ten hold about 10%. This clonotype was recorded at least ten times. Time point in this sample: newly diagnosed GD, antithyroid drugs for less than 3 months. Extracted RNA from PBMCs served as the source of the TCR library. Patients with Graves' disease were diagnosed by American Thyroid Association guidelines. With 5 bases clipped from V and 7 bases from J, the junction kept 11 bases outside the gene matches. Germline V gives CDR1 SGHAT, CDR2 FQNNGV. The CDR3 spans 16 residues. The same specimen was also included in a second study, on T cells in Graves' hyperthyroidism and ophthalmopathy. That paper states: Patients with ophthalmopathy were separated from those with stable hyperthyroidism by a 13 V-J model.

This TCR came from a woman in her twenties or thirties with Graves disease. The sample consisted of peripheral blood mononuclear cells (PBMCs), taken at new diagnosis, from a patient treated with antithyroid drugs. The chain has TRBV11-2 and TRBJ1-4, with 9 positions matching TRBD1. The CDR3 DNA follows: TGTGCCAGCAGCCCCACGGCGGGACAGGGTATTGAAAAACTGTTTTTT. This codes for CASSPTAGQGIEKLFF.